This is a list of T cell receptor beta chains from one sample in a study of a mutant IDH1 vaccine in newly diagnosed glioma. Using immunoSEQ multiplex PCR, the repertoire was profiled, and TCRdb retains in-frame clones only, with some absent. The sample lists approximately 50,000 clones, 76% seen once, with roughly an eighth in the top ten. No antigen is known for these receptors. Sequenced here: PBMCs, sampled from a glioma patient whose treatment included an IDH1 peptide vaccine. The receptors were sampled from a man between 35 and 55 years old with glioma. Each CDR3 is given with its conserved first and last residue.

v_gene: TRBV30; CDR3aa: CASHLYEGSNEQFF
v_gene: TRBV7-2; CDR3aa: CASSLGSQETQYF
v_gene: TRBV30; CDR3aa: CAWSRTGGSDTQYF
v_gene: TRBV27; CDR3aa: CASSSGTGGAQPQHF
v_gene: TRBV10-2; CDR3aa: CASSPTSGRAAEQFF
v_gene: TRBV11-3; CDR3aa: CASSFSGDGETQYF
v_gene: TRBV7-9; CDR3aa: CASSSDYYSNQPQHF
v_gene: TRBV10-3; CDR3aa: CAISEGEEGRSNQPQHF
v_gene: TRBV7-9; CDR3aa: CASSLFGREAFF
v_gene: TRBV6-4; CDR3aa: CASSDSGDPDNEQFF
v_gene: TRBV13; CDR3aa: CASSLGRQGAMGYTF
v_gene: TRBV6-4; CDR3aa: CASSEPQGAGPNAEAFF
v_gene: TRBV29-1; CDR3aa: CSVEEGLSGNTIYF
v_gene: TRBV5-6; CDR3aa: CASRASGFSCNEQFF
v_gene: TRBV9; CDR3aa: CALDYAVQETQYF
v_gene: TRBV11-2; CDR3aa: CASSAVRGDTIYF
v_gene: TRBV7-9; CDR3aa: CASGGGKETQYF
v_gene: TRBV12-5; CDR3aa: CASGEGTSGKLEQFF
v_gene: TRBV19; CDR3aa: CATIQDNYGYTF
v_gene: TRBV6-1; CDR3aa: CASGQLNGYTF
v_gene: TRBV18; CDR3aa: CASSPQPNSPETQYF
v_gene: TRBV11-3; CDR3aa: CASSYRGLSTEAFF